This is a list of T cell receptor beta chains from one sample in a study of blood T cell repertoires in COVID-19. TCRdb's table, derived via immunoSEQ multiplex PCR, lists solely in-frame clones and lacks some. The data hold some 220,000 clones, with around 85% observed a single time. Sequencing was carried out using peripheral blood. These receptors were obtained from a man aged 50-59 years with COVID-19, enrolled during active disease. The CDR3 runs from the conserved cysteine through the conserved F or W. D genes are given only for firm matches. Expanded clones are given a class, and other clones once, few, many or no size at all.

TRBD1	-	TRBJ1-2	TRBV28	TGTGCCAGCAGTCCTTATCAGGGGGTAGTAGGTGGCTACACCTTC	CASSPYQGVVGGYTF
TRBD1	-	TRBJ1-5	TRBV29-1	TGCAGCGTTGAAGGGACAGGGGATTGGGGGATCCATCAGCCCCAGCATTTT	CSVEGTGDWGIHQPQHF
-	-	TRBJ2-7	TRBV21-1	TGTGCCAGCAGTACCAGGGTTTACGAGCAGTACTTC	CASSTRVYEQYF
-	-	TRBJ2-5	TRBV14	TGTGCCAGCAGCCTACGTAAAACAGGGTACCAAGAGACCCAGTACTTC	CASSLRKTGYQETQYF
-	-	TRBJ1-2	TRBV19	TGTGCCAGTCAGCGTGACATCGGCAGGGGCCAGAACTATGGCTACACCTTC	CASQRDIGRGQNYGYTF
-	-	TRBJ2-2	TRBV6-1	TGTGCCAGCAGTGAAGGGAGGGTAACCGGGGAGCTGTTTTTT	CASSEGRVTGELFF
-	-	TRBJ1-2	TRBV5-1	TGCGCCAGCAGCTTGGAGGGCAGGGTTGAAGGCTACACCTTC	CASSLEGRVEGYTF
-	-	TRBJ2-3	TRBV28	TGTGCCAGCAGTTCCCCCCGACAGGGAAGGGGGGTTACGCAGTATTTT	CASSSPRQGRGVTQYF
-	-	TRBJ2-7	TRBV30	TGTGCCTGGAGTGTATTCTGGGGGTCAGGGGACGAGCAGTACTTC	CAWSVFWGSGDEQYF
-	-	TRBJ2-7	TRBV18	TGTGCCAGCTCACCGACTAACTCCTACGAGCAGTACTTC	CASSPTNSYEQYF
TRBD2	-	TRBJ2-1	TRBV4-3	TGCGCCAGCAGCCACCCCAGTAGCGGGGGCTACAATGAGCAGTTCTTC	CASSHPSSGGYNEQFF
-	-	TRBJ2-7	TRBV7-2	TGTGCCAGCACAGTAGCTCCGACAGAGTACGAGCAGTACTTC	CASTVAPTEYEQYF
-	-	TRBJ2-7	TRBV6-5	TGTGCCAGCAGTTACTCGAGGGGCGGGGTCGAGCAGTACTTC	CASSYSRGGVEQYF
-	-	TRBJ1-1	TRBV7-3	TGTGCCAGCAGCTTAATGCCAGGATACACTGAAGCTTTCTTT	CASSLMPGYTEAFF
-	-	TRBJ2-1	TRBV19	TGTGCCAGTAGTCACGGGGTTTACAATGAGCAGTTCTTC	CASSHGVYNEQFF
TRBD1	-	TRBJ2-5	TRBV18	TGTGCCAGCTCACCGTATACCGGGACAGGGGGAACCCAAGAGACCCAGTACTTC	CASSPYTGTGGTQETQYF
-	-	TRBJ1-2	TRBV6-4	TGTGCCAGCAGCTCCACCTCGAGTAGGGGCGGCTACACCTTC	CASSSTSSRGGYTF
-	-	TRBJ2-3	TRBV27	TGTGCCAGCAGCGCTAGCCACTTGTCCGTAACGCAGTATTTT	CASSASHLSVTQYF
-	-	TRBJ2-7	TRBV5-1	TGCGCCAGCAGCTTGGGCACGCCACAGGGAGACGAGCAGTACTTC	CASSLGTPQGDEQYF
TRBD1	-	TRBJ1-6	TRBV3-1/TRBV3-2	TGTGCCAGCAGCCCGACAGGGGGCAATAATTCACCCCTCCACTTT	CASSPTGGNNSPLHF
-	-	TRBJ1-6	TRBV5-1	TGCGCCAGCAGCTTCAACCAGGGCTATAATTCACCCCTCCACTTT	CASSFNQGYNSPLHF
-	once	TRBJ2-1	TRBV7-9	TGTGCCAGCAGCTTAGTTCTGGGGGGGCTTAATGAGCAGTTCTTC	CASSLVLGGLNEQFF
TRBD1	-	TRBJ1-4	TRBV28	TGTGCCAGCAGTTCGCAGGGGGCAGAAAAACTGTTTTTT	CASSSQGAEKLFF